These 2 T cell receptor beta chains came from one sample sequenced in a study of blood T cell repertoires in COVID-19. Method: immunoSEQ multiplex PCR; TCRdb's copy keeps in-frame clones and lacks some. The sample holds around 280,000 clones, around 88% seen once. What was sequenced was PBMCs or T cells enriched from blood (not recorded which). The receptors shown here come from a middle-aged woman who had recovered from COVID-19.

DNA for the CDR3: TGCGCCAGCAGTGGCGGGGAGGTATATAATTCACCCCTCCACTTT. It is translated as CASSGGEVYNSPLHF. The gene calls are TRBV10-1 and TRBJ1-6; D gene ambiguous. Trimming removed 4 bases at V and 4 bases at J, with 11 bases between. The CDR3 length is 15 residues. Germline V lookup: CDR1 WNHNN, CDR2 SYGVQD (reference sequence).

The rearrangement uses TRBV7-9 and TRBJ2-2, with 8 bases that match TRBD1. The V gene's germline CDR1 is SEHNR and CDR2 FQNEAQ (reference sequence). The V gene end was trimmed by 5 bases and the J gene end by 3 bases; junction bases not matched to a gene: 8. There are 16 residues in the CDR3. The CDR3 coding sequence is TGTGCCAGCAGCATCAGGACAGGGACTTACACCGGGGAGCTGTTTTTT. Amino acid sequence: CASSIRTGTYTGELFF.